A selection of T cell receptor beta chains follows, all from one sample in a study of a mutant IDH1 vaccine in newly diagnosed glioma. Which antigens these TCRs recognize remains unknown. Measured with immunoSEQ multiplex PCR; TCRdb has only the in-frame clones, and not every one. The table lists 77,000 or so clones, approximately 80% of them singletons. The specimen was PBMCs, collected from a glioma patient whose treatment included an IDH1 peptide vaccine. The receptor source for this set is a man aged 35-49 years with glioma. The CDR3 runs from the conserved cysteine through the conserved F or W. Fields, in order: V gene, J gene, clone size, D gene, CDR3 DNA, CDR3 protein. The D gene is left open where the match is weak. Size tells how often a clone was seen (once, few, many) or the class of an expanded clone, and some rows leave it out.

TRBV7-2,TRBJ1-5,-,-,TGTGCCAGCAGCTTGGAGGGGCAGGGCAATCAGCCCCAGCATTTT,CASSLEGQGNQPQHF
TRBV6-1,TRBJ1-5,once,TRBD1,TGTGCCAGCAGCGGGACAGGGAGAAATCAGCCCCAGCATTTT,CASSGTGRNQPQHF
TRBV7-8,TRBJ2-3,-,-,TGTGCCAGCAGCTTGGACCGCACAGATACGCAGTATTTT,CASSLDRTDTQYF
TRBV9,TRBJ1-2,once,-,TGTGCCAGCAGCGTAGCTTTGGGGACTACAAGGGCAAGCTACACCTTC,CASSVALGTTRASYTF
TRBV19,TRBJ2-1,-,-,TGTGCCAGTAGAATGAGAGGGACACTACCCTACAATGAGCAGTTCTTC,CASRMRGTLPYNEQFF
TRBV18,TRBJ2-3,-,-,TGTGCCAGCTCTCCACTAGATAGTGACACAGATACGCAGTATTTT,CASSPLDSDTDTQYF
TRBV7-8,TRBJ1-2,-,TRBD1,TGTGCCAGCAGCTTAGGCAGGGGGAGGAGAGGCTACACCTTC,CASSLGRGRRGYTF
TRBV5-6,TRBJ2-3,-,TRBD2,TGTGCCAGCAGCTTTTTCCGACTAGCGGGGATCCTGAGCACAGATACGCAGTATTTT,CASSFFRLAGILSTDTQYF
TRBV5-6,TRBJ1-1,few,-,TGTGCCAGCAGCTACCCAGGGCGGTTCAGTGAAGCTTTCTTT,CASSYPGRFSEAFF
TRBV29-1,TRBJ2-7,once,-,TGCAGCGTTGAGACGGGACGCAGCTACGAGCAGTACTTC,CSVETGRSYEQYF
TRBV11-3,TRBJ2-5,-,TRBD2,TGTGCCAGCAGCACGGGAGGGAGCGCCCAAGAGACCCAGTACTTC,CASSTGGSAQETQYF
TRBV7-9,TRBJ2-7,-,TRBD2,TGTGCCAGCAGCTTAGGCGGGAGTCATTTCGAGCAGTACTTC,CASSLGGSHFEQYF
TRBV30,TRBJ1-6,-,TRBD1,TGTGCCTGGAGGTTCGCCGGGCCAGGGGGCAATTCACCCCTCCACTTT,CAWRFAGPGGNSPLHF
TRBV6-1,TRBJ1-2,-,-,TGTGCCAGCAGTGAGGGCAGCTTCGGCTACACCTTC,CASSEGSFGYTF
TRBV28,TRBJ1-4,-,TRBD1,TGTGCCAGCAGTTTGACAGGGGGTGAGGAAAAACTGTTTTTT,CASSLTGGEEKLFF
TRBV7-2,TRBJ1-1,-,TRBD1,TGTGCCAGCAGCTTAAGCTGGACAGGGGCGTTGAACACTGAAGCTTTCTTT,CASSLSWTGALNTEAFF
TRBV29-1,TRBJ2-7,-,TRBD1,TGCAGCGTCGGACAGGGGGAAGGCTACGAGCAGTACTTC,CSVGQGEGYEQYF
TRBV7-9,TRBJ2-3,-,TRBD2,TGTGCCAGCAGCTTATACGGGAGGGAAATAGATACGCAGTATTTT,CASSLYGREIDTQYF
TRBV7-9,TRBJ1-4,-,-,TGTGCCAGCAGCTTAGGGACAGCGGGTGAAAAACTGTTTTTT,CASSLGTAGEKLFF
TRBV10-2,TRBJ2-1,-,TRBD1,TGCGCCAGCAGTGAGGAAGGGGGCCCCAATGAGCAGTTCTTC,CASSEEGGPNEQFF
TRBV4-3,TRBJ2-2,-,-,TGCGCCAGCAGCCAAGGACGGCTGAACACCGGGGAGCTGTTTTTT,CASSQGRLNTGELFF
TRBV19,TRBJ1-4,once,-,TGTGCCAGTAGTATAGGGGCAGGAGATGAAAAACTGTTTTTT,CASSIGAGDEKLFF
TRBV7-9,TRBJ2-3,-,-,TGTGCCAGCTCCCCCTCCCAGCGAAGCACAGATACGCAGTATTTT,CASSPSQRSTDTQYF
TRBV28,TRBJ1-2,-,-,TGTGCCAGCAGGCGCACCCCCGGGACGGGCTATGGCTACACCTTC,CASRRTPGTGYGYTF
TRBV19,TRBJ2-1,-,-,TGTGCCAGTACCCGGACGGGATCCTCCTACAATGAGCAGTTCTTC,CASTRTGSSYNEQFF
TRBV18,TRBJ2-2,-,-,TGTGCCAGCACCGATACCGGGGAGCTGTTTTTT,CASTDTGELFF
TRBV5-1,TRBJ2-2,-,-,TGCGCCAGCATGCAGGGAGGAATCACCGGGGAGCTGTTTTTT,CASMQGGITGELFF
TRBV29-1,TRBJ1-1,-,-,TGCAGCGTTGTTGCCCCCGTTGACACTGAAGCTTTCTTT,CSVVAPVDTEAFF
TRBV7-2,TRBJ1-1,once,-,TGTGCCAGCAGCTTAGGAGCCAGGGGCACTGAAGCTTTCTTT,CASSLGARGTEAFF
TRBV5-1,TRBJ1-3,few,-,TGCGCCAGCAGCTTGGGACAGGTACCTGGAAACACCATATATTTT,CASSLGQVPGNTIYF
TRBV13,TRBJ1-2,-,TRBD1,TGTGCCAGCAGCTCCTGGGACAGGGCGAACTATGGCTACACCTTC,CASSSWDRANYGYTF
TRBV5-1,TRBJ2-3,-,-,TGCGCCAGCAGCTTGAGCCAGCGCACAGATACGCAGTATTTT,CASSLSQRTDTQYF
TRBV4-3,TRBJ2-1,-,-,TGCGCCAGCAGCCCGTTGAGGTTTGGGAATGAGCAGTTCTTC,CASSPLRFGNEQFF
TRBV15,TRBJ1-2,-,-,TGTGCCACCAGCAGAGATAGAACGGAACGCTATGGCTACACCTTC,CATSRDRTERYGYTF
TRBV18,TRBJ1-2,-,-,TGTGCCAGCTCACCACCGGGGGGGCGCGGTGATGGCTACACCTTC,CASSPPGGRGDGYTF
TRBV6-5,TRBJ2-1,once,TRBD2,TGTGCCAGCAGTGCCGGACTAGCGGGGCACAATGAGCAGTTCTTC,CASSAGLAGHNEQFF
TRBV15,TRBJ2-3,-,TRBD1,TGTGCCACCAGCGGGACAGGTTCAAGGGCAGATACGCAGTATTTT,CATSGTGSRADTQYF
TRBV19,TRBJ2-2,-,-,TGTGCCAGTAGACATGACAGGAACACCGGGGAGCTGTTTTTT,CASRHDRNTGELFF
TRBV19,TRBJ1-5,-,TRBD1,TGTGCCAGTAATCCGGGACAGGGGGTCCTGACAAGGCAGCCCCAGCATTTT,CASNPGQGVLTRQPQHF
TRBV4-1,TRBJ2-7,-,-,TGCGCCAGCAGCAAACAGGAGTCCTACGAGCAGTACTTC,CASSKQESYEQYF
TRBV27,TRBJ2-7,-,TRBD1,TGTGCCAGCAGTTTATTTTTGGGACAGGTCTACGAGCAGTACTTC,CASSLFLGQVYEQYF
TRBV5-5,TRBJ2-5,once,-,TGTGCCAGCAGCTTAACTAGTGGGGAGACCCAGTACTTC,CASSLTSGETQYF
TRBV30,TRBJ2-3,-,-,TGTGCCTGGAGTGTGAGAGGAGTGAGGTTCAGCACAGATACGCAGTATTTT,CAWSVRGVRFSTDTQYF
TRBV6-6,TRBJ2-7,-,TRBD1,TGTGCCAGCAGTTTCCCACAGGGGCCTACCGGAGACGAGCAGTACTTC,CASSFPQGPTGDEQYF
TRBV29-1,TRBJ2-3,-,-,TGCAGCGTAAACCAGGGGCGGGATACGCAGTATTTT,CSVNQGRDTQYF
TRBV11-2,TRBJ1-2,-,-,TGTGCCAGCAGCTTAAGAACAGCCCACTATGGCTACACCTTC,CASSLRTAHYGYTF
TRBV27,TRBJ2-1,-,-,TGTGCCAGCAGAGAGGGGGGGACGGGCTACAATGAGCAGTTCTTC,CASREGGTGYNEQFF
TRBV18,TRBJ2-1,-,TRBD1,TGTGCCAGCTCACCACCTGTGGGACAGGGGCTCGGGTCCAGCTCCTACAATGAGCAGTTCTTC,CASSPPVGQGLGSSSYNEQFF
TRBV23-1,TRBJ2-7,-,TRBD2,TGCGCCAGCAGTCAATCGGGGACTAGCGGGGGCCGCCGACCTGTCTACGAGCAGTACTTC,CASSQSGTSGGRRPVYEQYF
TRBV21-1,TRBJ1-5,-,-,TGTGCCAGCAGCAAAGAAGAGCCAGCTCTCAATCAGCCCCAGCATTTT,CASSKEEPALNQPQHF
TRBV27,TRBJ2-3,-,-,TGTGCCAGCAGTTTATGGGGCGGGGTTAGGGATACGCAGTATTTT,CASSLWGGVRDTQYF
TRBV29-1,TRBJ2-2,-,-,TGCAGCGTTGAGGGACGGGTCAACACCGGGGAGCTGTTTTTT,CSVEGRVNTGELFF
TRBV2,TRBJ1-5,-,-,TGTGCCAGCAGAGACAGGCGCAACCAGCCCCAGCATTTT,CASRDRRNQPQHF
TRBV2,TRBJ2-6,-,-,TGTGCCAGCAGCGTGGATCGGTCTGGGGCCAACGTCCTGACTTTC,CASSVDRSGANVLTF